The 9 T cell receptor beta chains below come from one sample, sequenced in a study of CD8+CD57+ T cells in acquired aplastic anemia. The authors sequenced patients whose flow cytometry had shown CD8+CD57+ cell expansion. Both TCR beta VDJ combination and CDR3 sequence profiling were carried out. Genomic DNA was the template for this profiling. MiXCR, applied by TCRdb to the reads, yields one record per CDR3 protein. Here the sample spans fewer than 200,000 distinct CDR3 sequences, approximately 48% being singletons. The sample comprised sorted CD4+, CD8+, or CD8+CD57+ T cells (not recorded which) from PBMCs. Receptors originate from a human donor with aplastic anemia.

V and J are TRBV12-3 or TRBV12-4 and TRBJ2-7, with 8 bases aligning to TRBD2. The V segment lost 4 bases and the J segment 2 bases; nucleotides outside the gene matches: 4. The CDR3 has 14 amino acids. CDR3 sequence (DNA): TGTGCCAGCAGTTCTAGCGGGCATCCCTACGAGCAGTACTTC. It encodes CASSSSGHPYEQYF.

This clonotype was observed a few times. V usage is TRBV15 and J usage is TRBJ2-7; D is uncertain. The DNA end favors TRBJ2-5, so the J call may be wrong. Germline V lookup: CDR1 LNHNV, CDR2 YYDKDF (reference sequence). The CDR3 consists of 16 residues. CDR3 in DNA: TGTGCCACCAGCAGAGCGGCAGTCACCCCCCAAGAGACCCAGTACTTC. Encoded protein: CATSRAAVTPQETQYF.

This chain uses TRBV10-3 with TRBJ1-1; TRBD1 is a possible D gene (6 bases). Germline V lookup: CDR1 ENHRY, CDR2 SYGVKD. V was clipped by 8 bases and J by 2 bases, with 18 bases between them. This CDR3 spans 15 amino acids. CDR3 in DNA: TGTGCCATCGGGGGAGGCGGGACATCCAACACTGAAGCTTTCTTT. It is translated as CAIGGGGTSNTEAFF.

This chain connects TRBV24-1 to TRBJ2-3; 7 bases are a match to TRBD1. From germline, CDR1 is KGHDR and CDR2 SFDVKD. J lost 0 bases, V lost 4 bases, and 9 bases had no gene match. The CDR3 covers 17 residues. The CDR3 DNA reads as TGTGCCACCAGTGAGCCGGGACAGATATCTAGCACAGATACGCAGTATTTT. Translated, it gives CATSEPGQISSTDTQYF.

This clonotype was detected ten times or more. The junction and the germline gene differ at one end; a read error may be behind it. Here the CDR3 reads CASSLEENQPQHF. In nucleotides, the CDR3 is TGTGCTAGCAGCTTAGAGGAGAATCAGCCCCAGCATTTT. The chain combines TRBV7-7 with TRBJ1-5; unclear D gene. The CDR3 covers 13 residues. Germline V CDR1 and CDR2: SSHAT, FNYEAQ (reference sequence).

The chain couples TRBV20-1 to TRBJ2-7; D is perhaps TRBD2 (5 bases). Looked up from germline, CDR1 is DFQATT and CDR2 is SNEGSKA (reference sequence). V was clipped by 6 bases and J by 7 bases, with 19 bases between them. The CDR3 runs to 13 residues. The CDR3 bases are TGCAGTGCGCTGACTAAGGGCTCTCGGGAGCAGTACTTC. This translates into CSALTKGSREQYF.

V gene TRBV9 combines with J gene TRBJ1-1; D call uncertain. V lost 0 bases and J 1 base, leaving 4 bases between the germline ends. In germline, CDR1 is SGDLS, CDR2 YYNGEE. The CDR3 extends over 13 amino acids. CDR3 in amino acids: CASSVDGNTEAFF. The DNA of the CDR3 is TGTGCCAGCAGCGTAGACGGGAACACTGAAGCTTTCTTT.

The V gene is TRBV9, the J gene TRBJ1-2, with TRBD1 matching over 7 bases. Germline CDR1 is SGDLS and CDR2 is YYNGEE. This CDR3 spans 12 amino acids. Germline trimming cut 1 base from V and 6 bases from J; bases unmatched to any gene: 0. CDR3 nucleotide sequence: TGTGCCAGCAGCGTACAGGGGGATGGCTACACCTTC. Translation: CASSVQGDGYTF.

There are a few counts of this clonotype. Since the CDR3 does not end with the conserved phenylalanine or tryptophan, this likely comes from a read error. The chain recombines TRBV12-3 or TRBV12-4 with TRBJ1-4, with D hard to call. CDR3 length: 13 residues. The V end lost 6 bases, the J end lost 8 bases, and 13 bases lay between the germline ends. This CDR3 is CASSLTGDEKLFL. In DNA form, the CDR3 reads TGTGCCAGCAGCTTAACGGGAGACGAAAAACTGTTTCTT.